Listed here is a single T cell receptor beta chain. It lacks a known antigen. Base qualities are not recorded, but no much larger clone differs from it by a single base. The CDR3 sequence holds 16 residues, the cysteine and phenylalanine included. The read is trimmed to its CDR3 DNA, 48 bases read in frame from base 1. From a lookup of the germline V gene, CDR1 and CDR2 are SNHLY and FYNNEI. V is cut by 4 bases and J by 4 bases, and the space between the germline ends is 20 bases. This sample was taken from a study of cytomegalovirus exposure and HLA in healthy donors (dated by TCRdb to the late 2010s). The study in broad terms: An earlier analysis of some 600 of the donors reported about 260 Gb of sequence data and 117 million unique TCR beta sequences obtained from about 179 million T cells. Among over 350 genotyped donors of the cohort, an average of roughly 240,000 unique TCR beta nucleotide sequences were sequenced per donor, roughly 20% of them non-productive. The aim of the study was to test whether cataloging public T cell receptors could identify signatures of past pathogen exposure. Genome-wide SNP genotypes for about three fifths of the roughly 670 donors were used in a later genetic analysis, which treated that subset as a discovery cohort. In the later analysis, no new phenotypic data were used to find candidate immune exposures; instead, reliance was placed on TCR beta sequences and their occurrence across donors. The study used immunosequencing to profile the T cell repertoires of approximately 650 subjects and linked those repertoires to cytomegalovirus serostatus. All discovery cohort repertoires had been generated using a single sequencing platform. The study combined high-throughput TCR immunosequencing, statistical association of individual TCRs with disease status, and machine learning to predict cytomegalovirus infection status. HLA typing included class I and class II loci at four-digit resolution. To study patterns of TCR occurrence, a later analysis re-analyzed previously published TCR beta repertoires from around 660 donors and added high-resolution HLA genotyping. Of the roughly 390 genotyped donors, over 80% were placed in the genetic ancestry cluster associated with self-reported Caucasian donors. Donor age, sex, ethnicity and CMV serostatus were compiled alongside the repertoire data. About five DR-DQ haplotypes were treated as single units for association and clustering because of strong linkage in the cohort. In addition to the first cohort of 500 to 850 subjects, a separate validation cohort of approximately 130 different subjects was used. An earlier analysis of around 580 of the donors used high-throughput TCR beta sequencing to judge whether each TCR beta V gene segment behaved as functional or pseudogenic. Around 320 gigabases of sequencing data and 78 million or so unique TCR sequences were included in an early release covering 500 to 750 HLA-typed donors. Typing coverage differed by locus: A, B, C, DRB1 and DQB1 were typed in roughly 620-640 donors, DQA1 in 522, DPA1 in approximately 610, and DPB1 in around 440. Broader findings and caveats from the paper: The presence/absence analyses assumed that sequencing depth was roughly uniform across donors, and that assumption may not be true. A cluster of highly shared sequence variants was judged likely to represent a technical artifact of the sequencing pipeline. A later analysis found that most CMV-associated TCR beta chains appeared HLA-restricted, with HLA associations seemingly driven largely by CMV exposure. V-gene and J-gene trimming of TCR beta chains was associated with a missense DCLRE1C variant in a later genetic analysis, and the association was replicated in an independent cohort. A total of fewer than 200 TCR beta chains were listed by the study as associated with cytomegalovirus. In vitro tests confirmed that a few of the cytomegalovirus-associated TCR beta chains recognize cytomegalovirus antigens. A further reported finding was that TCR beta sequences accurately predicted the HLA-A and HLA-B alleles for most subjects in the first cohort. A later analysis reported that several top co-occurrence clusters appeared linked to parvovirus B19, influenza, CMV and Epstein-Barr virus. When HLA alleles, especially DR and DQ, strongly co-occurred, TCR associations were difficult to assign to individual alleles. According to a later genetic analysis, donors in an Asian-associated ancestry cluster had fewer N-insertions in productive TCRs than the roughly 660-donor mean. In both the original and validation cohorts, the classifier was reported to diagnose cytomegalovirus status with high specificity and sensitivity. In an earlier analysis of about 600 of the donors, most TCR beta V segments appeared in productive rearrangements about 90% or about 30% of the time, broadly matching IMGT annotations. The authors suggested that the approach could potentially be generalized to other disease states and immunological phenotypes. Because HLA typing was missing for some donors at each locus, association tests included only the typed subset. Compared with equally common non-associated chains, HLA-associated TCR beta chains in a later analysis were more clonally expanded and had lower generation probabilities. While some public TCRs were present in many individuals, most TCR sequences turned up only very rarely across donors. Approximately 18 rarely observed V segments, including chromosome 9 orphons, were excluded from the earlier analysis of about 610 of the donors because counts were too low. Linkage disequilibrium might explain the correlated functional status among segregating V segments, but an unknown experimental factor could not be ruled out. The 87-base-pair reads could not distinguish some IMGT-functional V segments, including TRBV6-2 and TRBV6-3, so those segments were excluded. At a false discovery rate of 0.05, a later analysis linked 16,000 or so TCR beta sequences to specific HLA alleles. Only TCR beta chains were sequenced in this cohort, and the absence of alpha or paired-chain data limited detectable features. In a later analysis, the rate of TCR association differed among HLA loci, with DRB1 alleles having the most associated TCRs and HLA-C alleles having the fewest. CMV serostatus was the only immune exposure information available for the cohort.

The cohort consisted of 666 healthy bone marrow donors. At the time of sampling, all cohort members were nominally healthy, though unrecorded immune exposures were likely present. The donor tested CMV seropositive, placing the donor among the 290 or so seropositive members of the cohort. Each donor provided a peripheral blood sample, and peripheral blood mononuclear cells were used for TCR beta sequencing. Genomic DNA was extracted from the blood cell samples with the Qiagen DNeasy Blood Extraction Kit. Library method: the immunoSEQ multiplex PCR assay. For the multiplex PCR, a mixture combining 60 forward primers for TCR Vbeta segments and 13 reverse primers for TCR Jbeta segments was used. The CDR3 region of rearranged TCR beta genes was amplified from genomic DNA with a multiplex PCR assay. The amplified TCR beta libraries were sequenced on the Illumina HiSeq System as 87-base-pair reads. In the source study's methods: A later analysis tallied roughly 80 million unique TCR beta chains across the 700 or so repertoires, and about 12 million of those chains were shared by two or more donors. A nearest-neighbor algorithm error-corrected the raw reads and collapsed the reads into unique sequences, merging closely related sequences to remove PCR and sequencing errors. To assign V, D and J gene segments, CDR3 sequences were aligned to IMGT reference sequences. For a sequence to be retained, at least a six-nucleotide match to both a V gene segment and a J gene segment was required. A rearrangement was called productive if the CDR3 had no stop codons and remained in frame with V and J, and every other rearrangement was called non-productive. Following IMGT convention, CDR3 was defined as the stretch from the second conserved V-encoded cysteine to the conserved J-encoded phenylalanine. The earlier analysis of some 580 of the donors excluded any sequence lacking an unambiguous match to a single V gene segment. An earlier analysis of fewer than 650 of the donors classified V segments as functional when productive rearrangements were above 56.7% and as segregating when the standard deviation between donors was above 5%. A statistical classification framework was built for diagnosing cytomegalovirus status from the catalog of TCR beta chain sequences. V and J gene assignment, in a later analysis, came from comparing TCR nucleotide sequences with IMGT/GENE-DB human TR gene sequences. The TCRdist pipeline was used in a later analysis to assign CDR3 sequences and most-parsimonious VDJ recombination scenarios. In a later analysis, every TCR beta chain was defined by the combination of its CDR3 amino acid sequence and its V-gene family, and reads without a unique V-gene family were dropped. As a way to deal with suspected cross-contamination and a sequencing artifact, a later analysis dropped approximately 570 nucleotide sequences that were highly shared and had low generation probability. A later analysis calculated a clonal expansion index for each public chain from normalized within-repertoire ranks of inferred template counts. Generation probabilities in a later analysis came from a VDJ recombination model fitted to out-of-frame rearrangements, and those results were checked against IGoR. Hypergeometric tests were used in a later analysis to score TCR-TCR, TCR-HLA and TCR-CMV co-occurrence, with a repertoire-size bias correction applied to the TCR pairs. False discovery rates were estimated in a later analysis by permuting HLA or CMV assignments 20 times. In a later analysis, co-occurring TCRs were grouped with DBSCAN, and TCRdist sequence similarity was added when clustering was performed within HLA-allele-positive subsets. For co-occurrence clustering, repertoires with fewer than 30,000 or more than 120,000 public chains were excluded, along with four to six repertoires with anomalous nucleotide sharing. The immuneACCESS repertoire file appears here via TCRdb, limited to in-frame rearrangements. These files lack a portion of the clones; in checked studies, under half of the deficit traces to unresolved V genes, and the cause of the others is not known. Clone size and V and J calls were adopted from that table, with D and trimming inferred from the DNA. The sample profile shows 80,000 to 100,000 clones; around 70% of them were found once. The ten most abundant clones make up about a fifth of the sample.

In this chain, TRBV2 is recombined with TRBJ2-7, with TRBD1 perhaps the D gene, on 6 matching bases. Sequencing was carried out using PBMCs. This TCR derives from a man between 25 and 39 years old in good health and CMV-seropositive. The CDR3 protein: CASSVAGEIRSYEQYF. The DNA sequence is as follows: TGTGCCAGCAGTGTGGCAGGGGAAATAAGGTCTTACGAGCAGTACTTC.